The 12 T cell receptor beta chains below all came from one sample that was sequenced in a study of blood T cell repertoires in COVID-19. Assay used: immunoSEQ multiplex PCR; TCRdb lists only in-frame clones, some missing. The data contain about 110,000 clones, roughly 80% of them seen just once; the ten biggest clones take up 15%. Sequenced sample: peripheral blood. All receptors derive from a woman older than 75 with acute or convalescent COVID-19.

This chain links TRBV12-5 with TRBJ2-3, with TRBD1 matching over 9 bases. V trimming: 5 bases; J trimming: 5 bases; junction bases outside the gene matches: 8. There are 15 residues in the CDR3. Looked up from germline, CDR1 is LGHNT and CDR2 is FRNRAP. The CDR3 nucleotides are TGTGCTAGTGGTGTGAACAGGGGGCAAAGAGATACGCAGTATTTT. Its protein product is CASGVNRGQRDTQYF.

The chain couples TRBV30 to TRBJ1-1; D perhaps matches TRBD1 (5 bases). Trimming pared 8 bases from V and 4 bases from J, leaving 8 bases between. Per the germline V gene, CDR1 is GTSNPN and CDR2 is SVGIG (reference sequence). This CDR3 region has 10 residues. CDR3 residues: CAGRGTEAFF. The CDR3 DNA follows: TGTGCCGGAAGGGGCACTGAAGCTTTCTTT.

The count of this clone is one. For the CDR3, the DNA is TGTGCCAGCAGCTTGGAGGGGGAGGGCCGTCACAATGAGCAGTTCTTC. Its translation: CASSLEGEGRHNEQFF. The chain has TRBV5-4 and TRBJ2-1, with a weak D call TRBD2 (7 bases). V lost 0 bases to trimming and J lost 5 bases, with 15 bases between them. CDR1 is SGHNT and CDR2 is YYREEE in the germline V gene (reference sequence). This CDR3 region has 16 residues.

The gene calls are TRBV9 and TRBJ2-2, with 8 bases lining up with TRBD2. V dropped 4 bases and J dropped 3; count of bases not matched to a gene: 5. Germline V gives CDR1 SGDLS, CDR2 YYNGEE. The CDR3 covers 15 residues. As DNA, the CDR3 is TGTGCCAGCAGCTCGAGCGGGGGATACACCGGGGAGCTGTTTTTT. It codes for CASSSSGGYTGELFF.

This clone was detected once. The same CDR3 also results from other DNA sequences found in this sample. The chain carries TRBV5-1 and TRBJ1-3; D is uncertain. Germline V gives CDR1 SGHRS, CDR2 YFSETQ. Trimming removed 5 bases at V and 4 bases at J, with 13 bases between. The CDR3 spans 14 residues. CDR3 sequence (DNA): TGCGCCAGCAGTTCCTCCGGGAGCGGAAACACCATATATTTT. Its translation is CASSSSGSGNTIYF.

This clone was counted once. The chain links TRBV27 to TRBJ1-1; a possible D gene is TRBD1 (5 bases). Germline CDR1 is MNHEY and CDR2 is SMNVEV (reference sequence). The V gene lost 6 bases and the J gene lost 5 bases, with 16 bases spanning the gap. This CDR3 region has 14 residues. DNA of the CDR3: TGTGCCAGCAGAATACCTAGGGGAGGGACTGAAGCTTTCTTT. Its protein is CASRIPRGGTEAFF.

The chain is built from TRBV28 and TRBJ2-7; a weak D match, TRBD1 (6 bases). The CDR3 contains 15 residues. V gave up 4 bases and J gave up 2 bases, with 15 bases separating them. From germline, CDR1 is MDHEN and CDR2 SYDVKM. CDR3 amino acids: CASSSPTGSAYEQYF. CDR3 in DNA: TGTGCCAGCAGTTCACCCACAGGGTCGGCCTACGAGCAGTACTTC. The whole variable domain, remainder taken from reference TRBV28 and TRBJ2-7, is DVKVTQSSRYLVKRTGEKVFLECVQDMDHENMFWYRQDPGLGLRLIYFSYDVKMKEKGDIPEGYSVSREKKERFSLILESASTNQTSMYLCASSSPTGSAYEQYFGPGTRLTVT.

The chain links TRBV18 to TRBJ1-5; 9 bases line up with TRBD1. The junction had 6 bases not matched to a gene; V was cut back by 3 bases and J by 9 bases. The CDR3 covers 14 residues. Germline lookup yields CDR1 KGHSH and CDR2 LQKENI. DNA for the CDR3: TGTGCCAGCTCACCCGGGACAGGGAATGCGCCCCAGCATTTT. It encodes CASSPGTGNAPQHF. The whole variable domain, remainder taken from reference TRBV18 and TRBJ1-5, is NAGVMQNPRHLVRRRGQEARLRCSPMKGHSHVYWYRQLPEEGLKFMVYLQKENIIDESGMPKERFSAEFPKEGPSILRIQQVVRGDSAAYFCASSPGTGNAPQHFGDGTRLSIL.

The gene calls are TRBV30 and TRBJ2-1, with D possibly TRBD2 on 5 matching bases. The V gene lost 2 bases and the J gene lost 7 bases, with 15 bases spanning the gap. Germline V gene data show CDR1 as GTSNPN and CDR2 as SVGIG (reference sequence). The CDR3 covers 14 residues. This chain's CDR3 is CAWSSVNGINEQFF. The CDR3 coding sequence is TGTGCCTGGAGTTCCGTTAACGGGATTAATGAGCAGTTCTTC.

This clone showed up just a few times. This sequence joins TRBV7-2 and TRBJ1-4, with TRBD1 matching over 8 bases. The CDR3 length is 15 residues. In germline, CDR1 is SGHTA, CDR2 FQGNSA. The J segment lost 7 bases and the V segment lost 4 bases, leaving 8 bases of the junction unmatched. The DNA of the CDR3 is TGTGCCAGCAGCTCCCGTAAACAGGGGGGTGAAAAACTGTTTTTT. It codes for CASSSRKQGGEKLFF.

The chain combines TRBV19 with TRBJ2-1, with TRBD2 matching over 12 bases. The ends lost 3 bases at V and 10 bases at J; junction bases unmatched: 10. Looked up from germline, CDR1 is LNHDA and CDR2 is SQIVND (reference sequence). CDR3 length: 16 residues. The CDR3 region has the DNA TGTGCCAGTAGTATTGCCTCTAGCGGGAGGGTCAGCGAGCAGTTCTTC. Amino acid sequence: CASSIASSGRVSEQFF.

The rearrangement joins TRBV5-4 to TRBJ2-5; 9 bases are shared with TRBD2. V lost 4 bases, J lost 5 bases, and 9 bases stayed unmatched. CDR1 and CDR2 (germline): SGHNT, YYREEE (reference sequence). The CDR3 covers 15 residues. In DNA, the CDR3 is TGTGCCAGCAGCCCCTCAGCGGGAGGACAGGAGACCCAGTACTTC. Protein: CASSPSAGGQETQYF. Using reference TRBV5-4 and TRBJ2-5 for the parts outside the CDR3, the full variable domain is ETGVTQSPTHLIKTRGQQVTLRCSSQSGHNTVSWYQQALGQGPQFIFQYYREEENGRGNFPPRFSGLQFPNYSSELNVNALELDDSALYLCASSPSAGGQETQYFGPGTRLLVL.